The 18 T cell receptor beta chains reported below all come from one sample, sequenced in a study of T cell changes during pregnancy in multiple sclerosis. TCRdb's copy holds only in-frame clones and misses some; the assay was immunoSEQ multiplex PCR. The repertoire holds 20,000 to 25,000 clones, with approximately 90% as singletons. The source material was CD4+ T cells from peripheral blood mononuclear cells, sampled in the third trimester of pregnancy. All receptors derive from a female donor with multiple sclerosis, enrolled in a pregnancy study.

The gene calls are TRBV5-1 and TRBJ1-5; no clear D. The V end was cut by 2 bases, the J end by 4 bases, with 7 bases between. Germline V CDR1 and CDR2: SGHRS, YFSETQ. The CDR3 has 13 amino acids. This CDR3 is CASSLSGNQPQHF. CDR3 sequence (DNA): TGCGCCAGCAGCTTATCCGGTAATCAGCCCCAGCATTTT.

The chain has TRBV6-5 and TRBJ1-4; D perhaps matches TRBD1 (5 bases). This CDR3 has 14 residues. Per the germline V gene, CDR1 is MNHEY and CDR2 is SVGAGI. V lost 2 bases and J 7 bases, leaving 11 bases between the germline ends. The CDR3 DNA is TGTGCCAGCAGTTACAACTACGGGGGTGAAAAACTGTTTTTT. Translated, it gives CASSYNYGGEKLFF.

The rearrangement links TRBV7-2 to TRBJ1-1; D unclear. Trimming stripped 5 bases from V and 6 bases from J, with 25 bases between. Germline loops: CDR1 SGHTA, CDR2 FQGNSA. This CDR3 is built from 17 residues. DNA of the CDR3: TGTGCCAGCAGCCCGCGGGGTGGGTGGAGTTTGCGTCCTGAAGCTTTCTTT. It codes for CASSPRGGWSLRPEAFF.

The rearrangement joins TRBV5-1 to TRBJ2-1; D uncertain. Trimming left V 6 bases short and J 3 bases short, with 10 bases between. The CDR3 is 13 residues long. In germline, CDR1 is SGHRS, CDR2 YFSETQ. The CDR3: CASKEVGYNEQFF. The DNA for the CDR3 is TGCGCCAGCAAAGAGGTGGGCTACAATGAGCAGTTCTTC. The full variable domain, rest sourced from reference TRBV5-1 and TRBJ2-1, is KAGVTQTPRYLIKTRGQQVTLSCSPISGHRSVSWYQQTPGQGLQFLFEYFSETQRNKGNFPGRFSGRQFSNSRSEMNVSTLELGDSALYLCASKEVGYNEQFFGPGTRLTVL.

The CDR3 protein is CASSLGQGALYGYTF. The CDR3, as DNA: TGTGCCAGCAGCTTAGGCCAGGGGGCTTTATATGGCTACACCTTC. The chain has TRBV7-3 and TRBJ1-2, with 8 bases that match TRBD1. This CDR3 is 15 amino acids long. The germline V gene encodes CDR1 SGHTA and CDR2 FQGTGA. Germline trimming cut 2 bases from V and 5 bases from J; bases unmatched to any gene: 7.

The gene calls are TRBV11-2 and TRBJ2-3; 7 nucleotides match TRBD2. This CDR3 spans 16 amino acids. Germline CDR1 is SGHAT and CDR2 is FQNNGV. V shed 7 bases and J 2 bases; nucleotides not matched to a gene: 12. CDR3 amino acids: CASTWEGKLTTDTQYF. DNA of the CDR3: TGTGCCAGCACCTGGGAGGGGAAGCTTACCACAGATACGCAGTATTTT.

V gene TRBV7-3 combines with J gene TRBJ2-3; D is uncertain. V shed 2 bases and J shed 3 bases, with 6 bases lying between them. The CDR3 extends over 13 amino acids. Germline loops: CDR1 SGHTA, CDR2 FQGTGA. The DNA of the CDR3 is TGTGCCAGCAGCTTATGGCGGACAGATACGCAGTATTTT. Its translation is CASSLWRTDTQYF.

The gene calls are TRBV5-1 and TRBJ2-7, with 10 positions matching TRBD2. V trimming: 0 bases; J trimming: 6 bases; junction bases outside the gene matches: 6. There are 15 residues in the CDR3. Germline V gene data show CDR1 as SGHRS and CDR2 as YFSETQ. The CDR3 sequence is CASSLVSGGPGEQYF. The CDR3 DNA follows: TGCGCCAGCAGCTTGGTTAGCGGGGGGCCTGGCGAGCAGTACTTC.

The chain links TRBV11-2 to TRBJ1-1; TRBD1 matches 7 bases. CDR1 SGHAT and CDR2 FQNNGV come from the germline V gene. This CDR3 region has 13 residues. After removal of 1 base from V and 10 bases from J, the junction contained 6 bases not matched to a gene. The DNA for the CDR3 is TGTGCCAGCAGCTTAGGCCAAGGGACAGCAGCTTTCTTT. The encoded protein is CASSLGQGTAAFF.

This chain uses TRBV6-1 with TRBJ2-7; D call uncertain. V lost 3 bases and J lost 3, with 15 bases in between. The CDR3 loop spans 15 amino acids. The germline gives CDR1 MNHNS, CDR2 SASEGT. The CDR3 spells CASSDVSGSHYEQYF. The CDR3 region has the DNA TGTGCCAGCAGTGATGTAAGTGGTAGTCACTACGAGCAGTACTTC.

The chain uses TRBV5-4 and TRBJ1-1, with TRBD1 identical over 9 bases. This CDR3 is built from 15 residues. With 4 bases clipped from V and 3 bases from J, the junction kept 7 bases outside the gene matches. The germline V gene has CDR1 SGHNT and CDR2 YYREEE (reference sequence). CDR3 in amino acids: CASSTGQGRYTEAFF. The CDR3 DNA sequence: TGTGCCAGCAGCACCGGACAGGGGAGGTACACTGAAGCTTTCTTT. Together with reference TRBV5-4 and TRBJ1-1, the CDR3 gives the full variable domain: ETGVTQSPTHLIKTRGQQVTLRCSSQSGHNTVSWYQQALGQGPQFIFQYYREEENGRGNFPPRFSGLQFPNYSSELNVNALELDDSALYLCASSTGQGRYTEAFFGQGTRLTVV.

This chain joins TRBV11-1 and TRBJ1-1; D gene ambiguous. Trimming stripped 1 base from V and 1 base from J, with 10 bases between. The germline V gene has CDR1 SGHAT and CDR2 FQDESV (reference sequence). The CDR3 runs 15 residues. The CDR3: CASSLEAVPNTEAFF. The CDR3 nucleotides are TGTGCCAGCAGCTTAGAAGCGGTCCCGAACACTGAAGCTTTCTTT.

This clone was observed a handful of times. The V call is TRBV7-2, the J call TRBJ2-5; 12 bases fit TRBD2. Germline CDR1 reads SGHTA; CDR2 reads FQGNSA. J lost 3 bases, V lost 4 bases, and 3 bases had no gene match. The CDR3 has 15 amino acids. As DNA, the CDR3 is TGTGCCAGCAGCTCCAGACTAGCGGGGGAAGAGACCCAGTACTTC. Amino acid sequence: CASSSRLAGEETQYF.

V and J are TRBV2 and TRBJ2-2; 9 bases fit TRBD2. V lost 6 bases and J lost 1; bases outside the gene matches: 6. Germline V gene sequence: CDR1 SNHLY, CDR2 FYNNEI. This CDR3 is built from 16 residues. DNA for the CDR3: TGTGCCAGCAGGAGACGCGGGGGGGGGAACACCGGGGAGCTGTTTTTT. Its protein is CASRRRGGGNTGELFF.

The chain uses TRBV30 and TRBJ2-2, with D maybe TRBD1 (5 bases). The germline V gene has CDR1 GTSNPN and CDR2 SVGIG (reference sequence). This CDR3 is 14 amino acids long. Trimming removed 3 bases from V and 1 base from J, with 9 bases in between. The CDR3 is CAWRRGQNTGELFF. The CDR3 DNA is TGTGCCTGGAGAAGGGGTCAGAACACCGGGGAGCTGTTTTTT. The variable domain in full, with the rest retrieved from reference TRBV30 and TRBJ2-2, is SQTIHQWPATLVQPVGSPLSLECTVEGTSNPNLYWYRQAAGRGLQLLFYSVGIGQISSEVPQNLSASRPQDRQFILSSKKLLLSDSGFYLCAWRRGQNTGELFFGEGSRLTVL.

V usage is TRBV12-5 and J usage is TRBJ1-1, with 8 bases matching TRBD1. The CDR3 length is 14 residues. CDR1 LGHNT and CDR2 FRNRAP come from the germline V gene. V was clipped by 3 bases and J by 4 bases; unmatched bases: 4. CDR3 loop: CASGLQGGSTEAFF. DNA for the CDR3: TGTGCTAGTGGTTTACAGGGGGGCAGCACTGAAGCTTTCTTT. Complete variable domain (other parts from reference TRBV12-5 and TRBJ1-1): DARVTQTPRHKVTEMGQEVTMRCQPILGHNTVFWYRQTMMQGLELLAYFRNRAPLDDSGMPKDRFSAEMPDATLATLKIQPSEPRDSAVYFCASGLQGGSTEAFFGQGTRLTVV.

This clone appeared a single time. The chain links TRBV6-6 to TRBJ1-1; D is undetermined. Trimming removed 6 bases at V and 2 bases at J, with 19 bases between. Germline lookup yields CDR1 MNHNY and CDR2 SVGAGI (reference sequence). The CDR3 extends over 16 amino acids. Written as DNA, the CDR3 is TGTGCCAGCAGACCGGCGAATCGAGGTAAAAACACTGAAGCTTTCTTT. Translated: CASRPANRGKNTEAFF.

The chain links TRBV12-5 to TRBJ2-1; TRBD1 might be the D (6 bases). This CDR3 is 17 amino acids long. The germline V gene encodes CDR1 LGHNT and CDR2 FRNRAP. The V end was cut by 4 bases, the J end by 5 bases, with 21 bases between. CDR3 coding DNA: TGTGCTAGTGGTTCCCCCCCCGGACAGCAGAACAACAATGAGCAGTTCTTC. As protein: CASGSPPGQQNNNEQFF.